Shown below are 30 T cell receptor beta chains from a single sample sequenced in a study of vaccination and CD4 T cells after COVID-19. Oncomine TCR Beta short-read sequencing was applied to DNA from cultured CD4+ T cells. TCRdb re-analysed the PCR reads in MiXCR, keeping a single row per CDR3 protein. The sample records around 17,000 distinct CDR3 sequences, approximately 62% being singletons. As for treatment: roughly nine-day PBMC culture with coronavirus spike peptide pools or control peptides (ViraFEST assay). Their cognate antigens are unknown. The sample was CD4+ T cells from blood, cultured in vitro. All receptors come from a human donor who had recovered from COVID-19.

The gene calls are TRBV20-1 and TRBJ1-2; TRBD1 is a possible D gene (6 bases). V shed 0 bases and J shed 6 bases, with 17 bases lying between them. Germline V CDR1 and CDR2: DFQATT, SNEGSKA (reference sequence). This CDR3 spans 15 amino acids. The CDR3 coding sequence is TGCAGTGCTAGAGACCTACTTAGGGGGAACCATGGCTACACCTTC. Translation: CSARDLLRGNHGYTF.

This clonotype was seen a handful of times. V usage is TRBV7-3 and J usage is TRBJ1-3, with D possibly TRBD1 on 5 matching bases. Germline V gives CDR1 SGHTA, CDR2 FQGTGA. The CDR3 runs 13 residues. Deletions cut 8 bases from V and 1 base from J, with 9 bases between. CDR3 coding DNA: TGTGCCAGCGGGCGGGGGTCTGGAAACACCATATATTTT. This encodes CASGRGSGNTIYF.

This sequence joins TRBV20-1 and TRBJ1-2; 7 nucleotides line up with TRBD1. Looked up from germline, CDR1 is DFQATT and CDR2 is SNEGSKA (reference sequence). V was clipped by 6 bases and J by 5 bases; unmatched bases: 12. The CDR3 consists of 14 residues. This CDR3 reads CSADQSRGQYGYTF. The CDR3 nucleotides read TGCAGTGCCGATCAATCCAGGGGACAGTATGGCTACACCTTC.

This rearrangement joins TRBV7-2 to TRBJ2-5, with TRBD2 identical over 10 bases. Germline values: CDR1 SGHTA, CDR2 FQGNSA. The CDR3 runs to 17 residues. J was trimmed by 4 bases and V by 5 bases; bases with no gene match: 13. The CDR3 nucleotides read TGTGCCAGCAGCCAGAGAACGCTAGCGGGAGTTGGAGAGACCCAGTACTTC. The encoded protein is CASSQRTLAGVGETQYF.

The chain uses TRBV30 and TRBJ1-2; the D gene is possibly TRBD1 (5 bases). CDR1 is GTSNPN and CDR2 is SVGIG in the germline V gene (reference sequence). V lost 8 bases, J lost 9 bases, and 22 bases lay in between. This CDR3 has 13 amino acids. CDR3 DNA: TGTGCCCTCAAAGCCCCCCCGGGACGAAGCTACACCTTC. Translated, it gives CALKAPPGRSYTF.

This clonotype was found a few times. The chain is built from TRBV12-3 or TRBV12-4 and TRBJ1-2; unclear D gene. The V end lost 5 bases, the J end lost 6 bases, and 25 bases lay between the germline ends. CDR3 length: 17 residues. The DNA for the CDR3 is TGTGCCAGCAGTGACTTGACTGTAAAACTCGGCGTCGATGGCTACACCTTC. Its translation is CASSDLTVKLGVDGYTF.

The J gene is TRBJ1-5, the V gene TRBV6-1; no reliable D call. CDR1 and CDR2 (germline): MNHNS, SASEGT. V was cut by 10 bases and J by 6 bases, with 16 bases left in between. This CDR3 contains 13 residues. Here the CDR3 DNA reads TGTGCCACCCGGACGGCCCGAGGTCAGCCCCAGCATTTT. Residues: CATRTARGQPQHF.

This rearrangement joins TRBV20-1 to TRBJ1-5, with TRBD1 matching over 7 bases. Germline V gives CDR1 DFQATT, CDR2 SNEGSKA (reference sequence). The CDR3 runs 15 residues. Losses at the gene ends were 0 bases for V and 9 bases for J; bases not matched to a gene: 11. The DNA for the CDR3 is TGCAGTGCTAGAGATCTGAGGGACAGTAGTCGGCCCCAGCATTTT. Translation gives CSARDLRDSSRPQHF.

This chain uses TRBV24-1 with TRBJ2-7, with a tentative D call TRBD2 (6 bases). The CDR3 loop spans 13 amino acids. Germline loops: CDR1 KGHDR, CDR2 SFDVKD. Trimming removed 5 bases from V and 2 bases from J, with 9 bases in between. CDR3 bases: TGTGCCACCAGTGCGGGAGAGGCCTACGAGCAGTACTTC. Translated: CATSAGEAYEQYF.

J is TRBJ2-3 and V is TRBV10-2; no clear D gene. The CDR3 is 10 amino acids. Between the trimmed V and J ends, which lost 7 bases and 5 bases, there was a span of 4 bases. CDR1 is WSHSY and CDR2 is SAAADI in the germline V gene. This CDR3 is CASKEDTQYF. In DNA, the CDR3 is TGCGCCAGCAAGGAAGATACGCAGTATTTT.

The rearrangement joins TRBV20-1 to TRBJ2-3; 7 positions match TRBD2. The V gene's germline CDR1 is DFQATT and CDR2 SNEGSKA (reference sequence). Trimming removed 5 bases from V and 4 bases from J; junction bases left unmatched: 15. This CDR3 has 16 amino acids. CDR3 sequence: CSALPGPAGRPDTQYF. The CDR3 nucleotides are TGCAGTGCTCTCCCGGGACCAGCGGGACGCCCAGATACGCAGTATTTT.

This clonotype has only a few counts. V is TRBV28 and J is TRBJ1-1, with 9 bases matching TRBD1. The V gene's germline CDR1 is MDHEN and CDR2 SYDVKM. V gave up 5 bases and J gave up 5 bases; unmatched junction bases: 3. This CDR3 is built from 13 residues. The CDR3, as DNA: TGTGCCAGCAGTAGACAGGGGGTGACTGAAGCTTTCTTT. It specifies CASSRQGVTEAFF.

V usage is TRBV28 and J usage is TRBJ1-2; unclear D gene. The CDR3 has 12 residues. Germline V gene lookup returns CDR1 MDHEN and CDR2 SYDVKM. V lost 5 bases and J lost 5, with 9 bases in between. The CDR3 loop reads CASSGMGYGYTF. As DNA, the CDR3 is TGTGCCAGCAGTGGTATGGGATATGGCTACACCTTC.

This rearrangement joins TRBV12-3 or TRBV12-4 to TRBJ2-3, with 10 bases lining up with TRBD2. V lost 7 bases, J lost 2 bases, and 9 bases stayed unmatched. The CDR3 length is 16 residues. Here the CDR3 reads CASNLAGATHTDTQYF. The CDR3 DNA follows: TGTGCCAGCAACCTAGCGGGAGCAACACACACAGATACGCAGTATTTT.

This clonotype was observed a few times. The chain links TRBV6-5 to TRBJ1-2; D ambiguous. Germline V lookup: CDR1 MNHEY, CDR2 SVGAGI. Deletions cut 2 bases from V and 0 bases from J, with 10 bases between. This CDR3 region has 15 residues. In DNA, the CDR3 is TGTGCCAGCAGTTACGACGGAGGACCTAACTATGGCTACACCTTC. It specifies CASSYDGGPNYGYTF.

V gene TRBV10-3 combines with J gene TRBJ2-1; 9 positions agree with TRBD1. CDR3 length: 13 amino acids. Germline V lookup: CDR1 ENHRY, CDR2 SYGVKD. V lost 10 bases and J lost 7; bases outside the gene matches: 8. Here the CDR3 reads CATLQGAQNEQFF. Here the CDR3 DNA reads TGTGCCACCTTACAGGGGGCGCAGAATGAGCAGTTCTTC.

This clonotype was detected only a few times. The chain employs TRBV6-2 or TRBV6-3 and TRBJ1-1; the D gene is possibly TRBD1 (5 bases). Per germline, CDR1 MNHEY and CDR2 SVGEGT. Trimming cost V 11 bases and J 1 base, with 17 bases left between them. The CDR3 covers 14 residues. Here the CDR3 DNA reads TGTGCCCACAAACGGGGGGGATCGAACACTGAAGCTTTCTTT. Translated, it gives CAHKRGGSNTEAFF.

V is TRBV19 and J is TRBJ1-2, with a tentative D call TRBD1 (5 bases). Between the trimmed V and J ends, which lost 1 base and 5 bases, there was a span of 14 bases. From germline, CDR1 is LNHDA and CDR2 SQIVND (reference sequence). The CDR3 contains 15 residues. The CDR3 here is CASSIGGGAEYGYTF. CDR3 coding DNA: TGTGCCAGTAGTATAGGAGGCGGGGCTGAATATGGCTACACCTTC.

The CDR3 DNA is TGTGCCAGCAGCCCTCCGGGACAGGAGCAGTTCTTC. The encoded protein is CASSPPGQEQFF. V and J are TRBV7-9 and TRBJ2-1, with 7 positions matching TRBD1. V lost 5 bases and J lost 10; bases outside the gene matches: 5. The V gene's germline CDR1 is SEHNR and CDR2 FQNEAQ (reference sequence). The CDR3 consists of 12 residues.

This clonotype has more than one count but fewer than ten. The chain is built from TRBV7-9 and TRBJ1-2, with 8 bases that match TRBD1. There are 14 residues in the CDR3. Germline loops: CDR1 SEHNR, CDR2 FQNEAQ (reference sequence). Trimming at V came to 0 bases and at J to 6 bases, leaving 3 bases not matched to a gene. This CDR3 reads CASSLAHRGDGYTF. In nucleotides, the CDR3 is TGTGCCAGCAGCTTAGCCCACAGGGGGGATGGCTACACCTTC. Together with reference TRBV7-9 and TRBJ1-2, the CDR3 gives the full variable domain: DTGVSQNPRHKITKRGQNVTFRCDPISEHNRLYWYRQTLGQGPEFLTYFQNEAQLEKSRLLSDRFSAERPKGSFSTLEIQRTEQGDSAMYLCASSLAHRGDGYTFGSGTRLTVV.

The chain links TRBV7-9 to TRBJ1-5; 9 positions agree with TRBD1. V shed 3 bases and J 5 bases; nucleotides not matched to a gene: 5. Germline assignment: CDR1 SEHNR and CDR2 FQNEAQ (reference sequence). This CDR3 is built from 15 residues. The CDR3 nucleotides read TGTGCCAGCAGCTTGGGACAGGGCAGGTATCAGCCCCAGCATTTT. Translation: CASSLGQGRYQPQHF.

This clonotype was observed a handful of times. CDR3 loop: CASSPRPDTDTQYF. The CDR3 DNA reads as TGTGCCAGCAGCCCTCGGCCGGACACAGATACGCAGTATTTT. The V call is TRBV7-3, the J call TRBJ2-3; no definite D call. CDR3 length equals 14 residues. CDR1 is SGHTA and CDR2 is FQGTGA in the germline V gene. Trimming pared 5 bases from V and 2 bases from J, leaving 11 bases between.

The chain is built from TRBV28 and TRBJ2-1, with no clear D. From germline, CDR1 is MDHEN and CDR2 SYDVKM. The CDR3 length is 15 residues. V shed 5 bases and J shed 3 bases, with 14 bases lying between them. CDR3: CASSPAAPGYNEQFF. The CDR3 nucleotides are TGTGCCAGCAGTCCCGCCGCCCCCGGCTACAATGAGCAGTTCTTC.

In DNA form, the CDR3 reads TGTGCCACCAGTCCCCCCTCCGGGACGGGTTACAATGAGCAGTTCTTC. As protein: CATSPPSGTGYNEQFF. The gene calls are TRBV24-1 and TRBJ2-1; TRBD1 or TRBD2 may be the D gene (5 bases each). CDR1 KGHDR and CDR2 SFDVKD come from the germline V gene. V gave up 6 bases and J gave up 4 bases, with 18 bases separating them. This CDR3 spans 16 amino acids.

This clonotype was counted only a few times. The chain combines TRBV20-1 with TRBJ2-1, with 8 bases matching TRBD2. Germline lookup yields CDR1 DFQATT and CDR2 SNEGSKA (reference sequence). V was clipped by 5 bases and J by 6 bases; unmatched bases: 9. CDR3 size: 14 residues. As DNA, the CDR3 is TGCAGTGCTCCTCGATCCGGGAGGGGCAATGAGCAGTTCTTC. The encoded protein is CSAPRSGRGNEQFF.

The chain's CDR3 is CASSSFDRADYGYTF. Written as DNA, the CDR3 is TGTGCCAGCAGTTCCTTCGACAGGGCTGACTATGGCTACACCTTC. The chain recombines TRBV27 with TRBJ1-2, with 7 bases matching TRBD1. The CDR3 is made up of 15 amino acids. Germline V gives CDR1 MNHEY, CDR2 SMNVEV (reference sequence). V shed 4 bases, J shed 3 bases, and the junction held 8 bases outside the gene matches.

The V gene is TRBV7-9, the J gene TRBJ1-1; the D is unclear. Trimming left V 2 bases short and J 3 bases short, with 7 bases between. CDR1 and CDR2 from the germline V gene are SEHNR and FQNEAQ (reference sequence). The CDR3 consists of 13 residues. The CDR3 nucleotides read TGTGCCAGCAGCTTAAATGGGGACACTGAAGCTTTCTTT. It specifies CASSLNGDTEAFF.

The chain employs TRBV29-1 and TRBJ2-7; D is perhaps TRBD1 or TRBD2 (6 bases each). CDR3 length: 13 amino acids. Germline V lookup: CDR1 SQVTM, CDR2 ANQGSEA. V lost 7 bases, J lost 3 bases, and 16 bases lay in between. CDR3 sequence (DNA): TGCAGCGCGGAGGGGGAGACGGGCTACGAGCAGTACTTC. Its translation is CSAEGETGYEQYF.

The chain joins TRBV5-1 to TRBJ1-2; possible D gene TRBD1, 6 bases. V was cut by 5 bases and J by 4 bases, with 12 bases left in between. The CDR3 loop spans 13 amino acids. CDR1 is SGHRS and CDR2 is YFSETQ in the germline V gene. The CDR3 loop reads CASSTDSSYGYTF. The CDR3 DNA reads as TGCGCCAGCAGTACGGACAGCAGCTATGGCTACACCTTC. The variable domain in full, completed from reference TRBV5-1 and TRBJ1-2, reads KAGVTQTPRYLIKTRGQQVTLSCSPISGHRSVSWYQQTPGQGLQFLFEYFSETQRNKGNFPGRFSGRQFSNSRSEMNVSTLELGDSALYLCASSTDSSYGYTFGSGTRLTVV.

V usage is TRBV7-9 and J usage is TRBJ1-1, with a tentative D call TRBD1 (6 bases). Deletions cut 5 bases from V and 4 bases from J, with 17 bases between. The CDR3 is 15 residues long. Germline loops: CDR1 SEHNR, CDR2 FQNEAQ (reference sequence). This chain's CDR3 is CASSVHREVSTEAFF. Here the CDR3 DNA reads TGTGCCAGCAGCGTGCACAGGGAGGTGAGCACTGAAGCTTTCTTT.